This T cell receptor (beta chain) was sequenced in a study of technical replicates of blood from a handful of donors. This CDR3 is built from 16 residues. V was pared by 0 bases and J by 3 bases, with 16 bases between. Per the germline V gene, CDR1 is SGDLS and CDR2 is YYNGEE. Clones were sequenced by immunoSEQ multiplex PCR, and TCRdb holds only the in-frame ones, with some missing. The table records tens of thousands of clones, 94% of them present only once. Sequencing was performed on T cells isolated from PBMCs. This rearrangement joins TRBV9 to TRBJ2-7; possibly TRBD2 for D (6 bases). The clonotype comes from a human donor in good health. The CDR3 region is CASSVDVGRDRYEQYF. CDR3 in DNA: TGTGCCAGCAGCGTAGACGTTGGGCGGGACCGCTACGAGCAGTACTTC.